Each of the 19 T cell receptor delta chains below was sequenced from the same sample in a study of γδ T cells in repeated Plasmodium falciparum infection. Gammadelta T cells were flow-sorted from PBMC into Vgamma9/Vdelta2+ and Vdelta2-negative populations for bulk analysis. TCRdb ran CATT on the multiplex PCR reads. The repertoire holds under 60,000 delta-chain clones, with 1.5% to 2% as singletons. Sequencing was done on a sample of gamma-delta T cells from blood. These receptors were obtained from a pool of human donors (malaria-infected and uninfected, not separated).

On this clone itself: TCRdb records a much larger clone's protein for this DNA, with a difference at residue 14 that likely arises from a read error; the protein given is the translation of the DNA. The rearrangement links TRDV1 to TRDJ1; 10 positions match TRDD3. No J segment appears in TCRdb, so it was assigned here by matching the sequence to germline. CDR1 and CDR2 (germline): TSWWSYY, QGS. The CDR3 extends over 21 amino acids. Trimming removed 4 bases from V and 8 bases from J; junction bases left unmatched: 28. This CDR3 is CALGGAPYPVLGDALPFKLIF. CDR3 sequence (DNA): TGTGCTCTTGGGGGTGCTCCCTACCCTGTACTGGGGGATGCGCTCCCCTTCAAACTCATCTTT.

This clone appeared a few times. TCRdb lists the protein of a much larger clone for this DNA, which differs at residue 17, so this is likely a read error; the protein given here is translated from the DNA itself. V gene TRDV3 combines with J gene TRDJ1, with TRDD3 matching over 10 bases. This CDR3 has 20 amino acids. Germline V gives CDR1 TVYSNPD, CDR2 GDNSRS (reference sequence). For the CDR3, the DNA is TGTGCCTTGCTGTCTGGGGGATATTACCTTCAAGCTTGGGTCACCGATGAACTCATCTTT. Its translation: CALLSGGYYLQAWVTDELIF.

Concerning this clone itself: This could be a read error, since a much larger clone is one nucleotide away. In the same sample, other DNA sequences code for this CDR3. The rearrangement uses TRDV2 and TRDJ1; 12 bases agree with TRDD3. The V gene end was trimmed by 0 bases and the J gene end by 5 bases; junction bases not matched to a gene: 15. CDR1 is GEAIGNYY and CDR2 is EKD in the germline V gene. CDR3 size: 19 residues. The CDR3 loop reads CACDTVSGGYAKGTDKLIF. The CDR3 nucleotides are TGTGCCTGTGACACCGTCTCTGGGGGATACGCTAAAGGCACTGATAAACTCATCTTT.

This clone occurred many times. TCRdb's listed protein matches a much larger clone and diverges from this DNA's translation at residue 14, likely through a read error; the protein shown comes from the DNA. This chain links TRDV1 with TRDJ1, with 7 bases fitting TRDD2. The germline V gene encodes CDR1 TSWWSYY and CDR2 QGS. There are 24 residues in the CDR3. The ends lost 3 bases at V and 2 bases at J; junction bases unmatched: 33. This CDR3 reads CALGDRKAFLSSYRGSRGTDKLIF. The CDR3 nucleotides are TGTGCTCTTGGGGATCGCAAGGCCTTCCTTTCCTCGTACCGGGGGTCCCGAGGAACCGATAAACTCATCTTT.

On this clone itself: The protein in TCRdb stems from a much larger clone and differs at residue 15 from this DNA's translation, likely a read error; here the protein is translated from the DNA. The chain employs TRDV1 and TRDJ1; D is undetermined. The CDR3 is 19 residues long. The germline V gene encodes CDR1 TSWWSYY and CDR2 QGS. CDR3 nucleotides: TGTGCTCTTGGGGAATTCCGCCCTAGATGGGTTCGGTACACCAATAAACTCATCTTT. The encoded protein is CALGEFRPRWVRYTNKLIF.

There are many counts of this clone. TCRdb records a much larger clone's protein for this DNA, with a difference at residue 6 that likely arises from a read error; the protein given is the translation of the DNA. The gene calls are TRDV1 and TRDJ1, with a possible D match to TRDD2 (5 bases). Looked up from germline, CDR1 is TSWWSYY and CDR2 is QGS. This CDR3 has 18 residues. Trimming stripped 3 bases from V and 2 bases from J, with 22 bases between. The CDR3 DNA sequence: TGTGCTCTTGGGGAGCCTAGGTCCCCTACTCCGGGTACCGATAAACTCATCTTT. It encodes CALGEPRSPTPGTDKLIF.

This clone was observed many times. Since a far larger clone is one base different, this is likely a read error. Other DNA sequences in this specimen translate into the identical CDR3. Here the CDR3 DNA reads TGTGCTCTTGGGCTCCCATTAGGCCGTAGTACTGGGGGATACGGTACTACCGATAAACTTATCTTT. Protein: CALGLPLGRSTGGYGTTDKLIF. No J gene was named, though the V gene is TRDV1; no DNA check was done on the table's D call, TRDD3. The CDR3 covers 22 residues. CDR1 and CDR2 from the germline V gene are TSWWSYY and QGS.

As regards this clone: The protein TCRdb gives is from a much larger clone and does not agree with this DNA's translation at residue 19, likely a read error; the protein shown here comes from the DNA. J is TRDJ1 and V is TRDV1; 12 bases line up with TRDD3. As TCRdb names no J gene, one was assigned here on the basis of a DNA match to germline. The CDR3 sequence is 22 residues long. Germline V lookup: CDR1 TSWWSYY, CDR2 QGS. CDR3 sequence (DNA): TGTGCTCTTGGGGAAACCTTTGGTTCCTACGAAGAGGCTGGGGGATACGCCGATATACTCATCTTT. Residues: CALGETFGSYEEAGGYADILIF.

This clone was picked up many times. The genes are TRDV1 and TRDJ1; the match to TRDD3 covers 12 bases. V trimming: 8 bases; J trimming: 0 bases; junction bases outside the gene matches: 25. The CDR3 has 22 residues. CDR1 is TSWWSYY, CDR2 QGS, per germline. CDR3 region: CALLSYVSFWGIRQPYTDKLIF. CDR3 coding DNA: TGTGCTCTTTTATCCTACGTGAGCTTCTGGGGGATACGCCAACCGTACACCGATAAACTCATCTTT.

Only a few counts were recorded for this clone. TCRdb has a much larger clone's protein, which differs at residue 15 from the translation of this DNA, likely because of a read error; what is shown is the protein translated from the DNA. The rearrangement links TRDV1 to TRDJ1; D is perhaps TRDD2 (5 bases). The J gene comes from matching the DNA to germline here; TCRdb lacks it. This CDR3 has 21 residues. In germline, CDR1 is TSWWSYY, CDR2 QGS. Trimming left V 0 bases short and J 1 base short, with 27 bases between. CDR3 in amino acids: CALGELLFAYVVPQSTDKLIF. The CDR3 coding sequence is TGTGCTCTTGGGGAACTACTATTCGCCTACGTTGTTCCGCAGTCCACCGATAAACTCATCTTT.

This clone has just a few counts. This is likely an artifact of a read error, given a far larger clone one base away. Different DNA sequences within this sample yield the same CDR3. The gene calls are TRDV1 and TRDJ1; D not certain. The J gene, missing from TCRdb, was assigned here through DNA to germline matching. V gave up 0 bases and J gave up 5 bases, with 25 bases separating them. The CDR3 sequence is 19 residues long. CDR1 is TSWWSYY and CDR2 is QGS in the germline V gene. The CDR3, as DNA: TGTGCTCTTGGGGAACTGGGCTTTCTACGAACCCCTGGTATGGATAAACTCATCTTT. Translating it yields CALGELGFLRTPGMDKLIF.

For this clone: The protein that TCRdb holds for this DNA derives from a much larger clone and differs from the translated DNA at residue 11, which likely indicates a read error; the protein shown here is translated from the DNA. J is TRDJ1 and V is TRDV1; 9 bases match TRDD3. The J gene comes from matching the DNA to germline here; TCRdb lacks it. The CDR3 consists of 20 residues. The ends lost 8 bases at V and 0 bases at J; junction bases unmatched: 22. The V gene's germline CDR1 is TSWWSYY and CDR2 QGS. The chain's CDR3 is CALRGGGYPGMLEYTDKLIF. DNA of the CDR3: TGTGCTCTTAGAGGAGGGGGATACCCTGGGATGCTGGAGTACACCGATAAACTCATCTTT.

The sample holds a few counts of this clone. J is TRDJ1 and V is TRDV1, with a weak D call TRDD3 (5 bases). In the absence of a J gene in TCRdb, the DNA was matched to germline to assign it here. The CDR3 spans 19 residues. Germline V gene sequence: CDR1 TSWWSYY, CDR2 QGS. The germline V and J ends were trimmed by 0 bases and 4 bases, with 24 bases remaining between them. The CDR3 sequence: CALGELDSHEEGLLDKLIF. The CDR3 DNA sequence: TGTGCTCTTGGGGAACTTGACTCGCACGAGGAGGGATTACTCGATAAACTCATCTTT.

The table lists this clone with a few counts. This DNA's translation and the protein TCRdb lists, from a much larger clone, do not match at residue 7, likely due to a read error; the protein shown is translated from the DNA. The V call is TRDV2, the J call TRDJ1; TRDD3 matches at 9 bases. The CDR3 has 16 residues. With 2 bases clipped from V and 3 bases from J, the junction kept 9 bases outside the gene matches. Germline assignment: CDR1 GEAIGNYY and CDR2 EKD. The CDR3 region has the DNA TGTGCCTGTGACATGCTCATCCGGGGGATACCCGATAAACTCATCTTT. This codes for CACDMLIRGIPDKLIF.

As to this clone: The protein recorded in TCRdb matches a much larger clone and deviates from this DNA's translation at residue 15, suggesting a read error; the protein here is obtained by translating the DNA. TRDV3 is the V gene, and the J gene was not called; TRDD2, the table's D call, was not compared with the DNA. CDR1 TVYSNPD and CDR2 GDNSRS come from the germline V gene (reference sequence). This CDR3 contains 17 residues. In DNA form, the CDR3 reads TGTGCCTTCCGTCCTTCCTTCGGACTCTTGAACACCGATAAACCCATCTTT. Residues: CAFRPSFGLLNTDKPIF.

A note on this clone: The protein TCRdb lists belongs to a much larger clone and differs from this DNA's translation at residue 15, which points to a read error; the protein shown is made from the DNA. The J gene was not called, though the V gene is TRDV2; whether TRDD3, the table's D call, matches the DNA was not checked. CDR1 and CDR2 (germline): GEAIGNYY, EKD. The CDR3 is made up of 16 amino acids. In nucleotides, the CDR3 is TGTGCCTGTGAAAAACTGGGGGATACGACAACCGATAAACTCACCTTT. Protein: CACEKLGDTTTDKLTF.

This clone has ten or more counts. This sequence is one base from a far larger clone and is likely a read error. At the DNA level, this CDR3 is encoded by other sequences in the same sample as well. V usage is TRDV2 and J usage is TRDJ1; 9 positions agree with TRDD3. TCRdb supplies no J gene; here it was assigned by aligning the nucleotide sequence to germline. Germline V gene data show CDR1 as GEAIGNYY and CDR2 as EKD. Losses at the gene ends were 7 bases for V and 0 bases for J; bases not matched to a gene: 29. This CDR3 contains 22 residues. In nucleotides, the CDR3 is TGTGCCTGCGATAAACGCCCTCGTCGGGGGGATACCCCAAACTCGTACACCGATAAACTCATCTTT. Encoded protein: CACDKRPRRGDTPNSYTDKLIF.

A few counts support this clone. This probably arose from a read error, given a far larger clone one base away. This sample also contains other DNA sequences that code for the same CDR3. The chain has TRDV3 and TRDJ1, with D perhaps matching TRDD3 (6 bases). Germline CDR1 reads TVYSNPD; CDR2 reads GDNSRS (reference sequence). With 0 bases removed from V and 4 bases from J, the gap between germline ends came to 21 bases. There are 16 residues in the CDR3. CDR3 residues: CAFRNTGYLRGDKLIF. The CDR3 DNA sequence: TGTGCCTTTAGGAATACTGGGTACCTGCGGGGCGATAAACTCATCTTT.

The chain employs TRDV2 and TRDJ3; 8 nucleotides agree with TRDD3. V lost 0 bases, J lost 12 bases, and 18 bases stayed unmatched. The CDR3 is 19 amino acids. CDR1 and CDR2 (germline): GEAIGNYY, EKD. CDR3 bases: TGTGCCTGTGACACCGTTGGAAGTTTGGGGGATGGGCCCCACCGACAGATGTTTTTC. Translating gives CACDTVGSLGDGPHRQMFF.